The rows below give T cell receptor beta chains drawn from one sample of a study of neurological immune-mediated disorders. In TCRdb, the 5' RACE reads were re-called with MiXCR into one record per CDR3 protein. The sample includes 15,000 or so distinct CDR3 sequences, roughly an eighth of them seen just once. The sample taken for sequencing was CD8+ T cells from blood. The receptor set was obtained from a female donor with HTLV-1-associated myelopathy (HAM/TSP). Both conserved end residues are part of each CDR3. A D gene is named only where the DNA matches it firmly. Some rows have no size entry. The others give once, few or many, or a class for an expanded clone.

TRBJ2-2 many TRBV25-1 NA TGTGCCAGCAGTACCACCGGGGAGCTGTTTTTT CASSTTGELFF
TRBJ1-6 many TRBV4-3 NA TGCGCCAGCAGCCAAGATATAGGGGCTTCCTCCTATAATTCACCCCTCCACTTT CASSQDIGASSYNSPLHF
TRBJ2-3 many TRBV20-1 NA TGCAGTGCCTCGTCGGGGCCGTTTATCACAGATACGCAGTATTTT CSASSGPFITDTQYF
TRBJ2-7 many TRBV4-3 TRBD2 TGCGCCAGCAGCCAAGACCGCCCGGGACTAGTCTCCTACGAGCAGTACTTC CASSQDRPGLVSYEQYF
TRBJ2-5 many TRBV7-8 NA TGTGCCAGCAGCTTAGGGTGGTCGGAGGAGACCCAGTACTTC CASSLGWSEETQYF
TRBJ2-7 many TRBV18 NA TGTGCCAGCTCACCGACCGTTCGACGGTTCTCCTACGAGCAGTACTTC CASSPTVRRFSYEQYF
TRBJ1-4 many TRBV27 NA TGTGCCAGCAGTGCCGACAGGTCCGCCGGGGAACTGTTTTTT CASSADRSAGELFF
TRBJ1-1 many TRBV7-9 TRBD1 TGTGCCAGCAGGCCCTCAGGACAGGCCCAAGCTTTCTTT CASRPSGQAQAFF
TRBJ2-1 NA TRBV14 TRBD2 TGTGCCAGCAGCCAAGGGGGGGGCTACAATGAGCAGTTCTTC CASSQGGGYNEQFF
TRBJ2-1 few TRBV18 NA TGTGCCAGCTCCCCCCGCGGGGGGACAGGGCTTGGGGAGCAGTTCTTC CASSPRGGTGLGEQFF
TRBJ2-1 many TRBV7-9 NA TGTGCCAGCAGCTTCCTAGTTGGGCGGTCCTACAATGAGCAGTTCTTC CASSFLVGRSYNEQFF
TRBJ2-2 many TRBV24-1 TRBD1 TGTGCCACCAGTGATCTCCACCCGACAGGGGCCCCCGGGGAGCTGTTTTTT CATSDLHPTGAPGELFF
TRBJ2-3 many TRBV4-1 NA TGCGCCAGCAGGGACAGAGACACAGATACGCAGTATTTT CASRDRDTDTQYF
TRBJ1-2 many TRBV11-3 NA TGTGCCAGCAACGGGGGGAACTATGGCTACACCTTC CASNGGNYGYTF
TRBJ1-5 many TRBV6-6 TRBD1 TGTGCCAGCAGTTACCCTAAAGGGACAGGGGGATATAGCAATCAGCCCCAGCATTTT CASSYPKGTGGYSNQPQHF
TRBJ1-1 many TRBV4-1 TRBD1 TGCGCCAGCAGCTGGGCAGGGGGCTTGCACGGGAACACTGAAGCTTTCTTT CASSWAGGLHGNTEAFF
TRBJ2-1 many TRBV3-1 TRBD2 TGTGCCAGCAGCCAAGTTACTAGCGGGGTTGATGAGCAGTTCTTC CASSQVTSGVDEQFF
TRBJ2-1 NA TRBV7-9 NA TGTGCCAGCAGCCAACAGAACCATGAGCAGTTCTTC CASSQQNHEQFF
TRBJ2-5 many TRBV20-1 TRBD2 TGCAGTGTAGGCGACTCAGCGGGAGGGGAAGAGACCCAGTACTTC CSVGDSAGGEETQYF
TRBJ1-2 many TRBV3-1 TRBD1 TGTGCCAGCAGCCAGGACAGGGGATTGTATGGCTACACCTTC CASSQDRGLYGYTF
TRBJ2-3 many TRBV12-3/TRBV12-4 NA TGTGCCAGCACCAGCGGTGGGGACAGCACAGATACGCAGTATTTT CASTSGGDSTDTQYF
TRBJ2-5 many TRBV20-1 NA TGTACAACGAGTGGACTTCACCAAGAGACCCAGTACTTC CTTSGLHQETQYF
TRBJ2-7 many TRBV5-1 NA TGCGCCAGCAGCTTGGAATGGGGGCACTACGAGCAGTACTTC CASSLEWGHYEQYF
TRBJ2-1 many TRBV29-1 NA TGCAGCGTACTGAGCGGCAATGAGCAGTTCTTC CSVLSGNEQFF
TRBJ2-5 many TRBV24-1 TRBD1 TGTGCCTCCAGCCCTGGGACAGTGGCTCAAGAGACCCAGTACTTC CASSPGTVAQETQYF
TRBJ2-3 many TRBV29-1 TRBD2 TGCAGCGTTGTCGGGAGCGGGAACACAGATACGCAGTATTTT CSVVGSGNTDTQYF
TRBJ2-7 NA TRBV29-1 NA TGCAGCGTCCCCGGGATAGATCTGTACGAGCAGTACTTC CSVPGIDLYEQYF
TRBJ1-2 many TRBV7-2 TRBD1 TGTGCCAGCAGGGGACAGTACTATGGCTACACCTTC CASRGQYYGYTF
TRBJ2-3 many TRBV20-1 TRBD2 TGCAGTGCGACTAGCGGGGAAGGGAACCTTTATTTT CSATSGEGNLYF
TRBJ2-3 many TRBV5-1 NA TGCGCCAGCAGCTTGGAACGGACAGTCGCCACAGATACGCAGTATTTT CASSLERTVATDTQYF
TRBJ1-5 many TRBV4-1 NA TGCGCCAGCAGCCAAGATTTCGGCTGCGCTCAGCCCCAGCATTTT CASSQDFGCAQPQHF